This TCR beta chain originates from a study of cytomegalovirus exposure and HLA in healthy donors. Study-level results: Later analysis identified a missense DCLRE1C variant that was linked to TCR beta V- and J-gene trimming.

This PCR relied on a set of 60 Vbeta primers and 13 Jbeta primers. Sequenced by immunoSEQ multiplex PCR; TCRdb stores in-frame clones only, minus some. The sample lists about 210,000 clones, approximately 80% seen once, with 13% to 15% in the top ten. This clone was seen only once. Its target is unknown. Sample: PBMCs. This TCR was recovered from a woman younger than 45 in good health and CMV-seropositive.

As DNA, the CDR3 is TGTGCCAGCAGCCTCCTAAGAGGATGGAGAAACTATGGCTACACCTTC. Amino acids: CASSLLRGWRNYGYTF. The genes are TRBV7-8 and TRBJ1-2; D is undetermined. The CDR3 covers 16 residues. Germline CDR1 SGHVS, CDR2 FQNEAQ. V lost 5 bases and J lost 2, with 18 bases in between.